The table lists the clone carrying this TCR beta chain with a few counts. Its matching antigen is unknown. The CDR3 is 15 amino acids. From germline, CDR1 is SQVTM and CDR2 ANQGSEA. Trimming cost V 1 base and J 7 bases; bases outside gene matches: 11. This sample's treatment: randomized to nivolumab then ipilimumab (arm A) or the reverse (arm B). This sample is part of a study of sequential checkpoint blockade in melanoma. In the study overall: Arm A got nivolumab then ipilimumab; arm B the reverse, 1:1. Some 90 pretreatment tumor DNA samples were TCRβ immunosequenced. Findings and caveats of the study: T-cell fraction and clonality followed PD-L1 and CD8+ counts, not mutational load. Pretreatment TIL clonality tracked with response in the nivolumab-first arm.

The data were produced by immunoSEQ multiplex PCR, yet TCRdb's version contains in-frame clones alone and is incomplete. The sample carries 6,000 to 8,000 clones, more than 20% recorded once. The material was tumor tissue (inferred from file names), obtained from a patient given nivolumab and ipilimumab in sequence. The sequence was collected from a human donor with melanoma. V and J are TRBV29-1 and TRBJ2-5; TRBD2 agrees at 8 bases. CDR3 loop: CSVEVGVSGARTQYF. CDR3 bases: TGCAGCGTTGAAGTGGGGGTTAGCGGGGCGAGGACCCAGTACTTC.